Listed below are T cell receptor beta chains from one sample, sequenced in a study of blood T cell repertoires in COVID-19. Here immunoSEQ multiplex PCR was the method, and the copy in TCRdb shows in-frame clones only, minus some. The sample lists about 98,000 clones, around 72% occurring once. The material sequenced was peripheral blood. The receptors were gathered from a man between 65 and 85 years old with acute or convalescent COVID-19. Each CDR3 is given with its conserved first and last residue. Each record gives: CDR3 protein, CDR3 DNA, V gene, D gene, J gene, clone size. D genes are given only for firm matches. Expanded clones are given a class, and other clones once, few, many or no size at all.

CAISDRENTGELFF	TGTGCCATCAGTGACAGGGAGAACACCGGGGAGCTGTTTTTT	TRBV10-3	NA	TRBJ2-2	few
CASSLRQGKAFF	TGTGCCAGCAGTTTACGGCAGGGTAAAGCTTTCTTT	TRBV28	NA	TRBJ1-1	NA
CASSYSWRDRNEQFF	TGTGCCAGCAGTTACTCTTGGCGGGATAGGAATGAGCAGTTCTTC	TRBV6-5	NA	TRBJ2-1	NA
CASSTNSRNVKAFF	TGTGCCAGCAGCACAAATTCGCGGAATGTGAAAGCTTTCTTT	TRBV6-2/TRBV6-3	NA	TRBJ1-1	few
CASSLGGNLYNEQFF	TGTGCCAGCAGTTTAGGAGGGAATTTATACAATGAGCAGTTCTTC	TRBV28	NA	TRBJ2-1	NA
CASSQDRQTNEKLFF	TGTGCCAGCAGCCAAGACAGGCAAACTAATGAAAAACTGTTTTTT	TRBV7-2	NA	TRBJ1-4	NA
CAWSYSGGYQPQHF	TGTGCCTGGAGTTATTCCGGGGGGTATCAGCCCCAGCATTTT	TRBV30	NA	TRBJ1-5	NA
CASSLLGLADTGELFF	TGTGCCAGCAGTTTATTGGGACTAGCGGACACCGGGGAGCTGTTTTTT	TRBV27	TRBD2	TRBJ2-2	NA
CASSAGQGRGEAFF	TGTGCCAGCAGCGCAGGACAGGGTAGGGGTGAAGCTTTCTTT	TRBV7-9	TRBD1	TRBJ1-1	NA
CASSLVGARRNTEAFF	TGTGCCAGCAGCTTGGTGGGGGCGAGGAGGAACACTGAAGCTTTCTTT	TRBV5-4	NA	TRBJ1-1	NA
CASRQGGYSETQYF	TGTGCCAGCAGACAGGGCGGGTATTCAGAGACCCAGTACTTC	TRBV11-1	NA	TRBJ2-5	once
CASSRSGTEYTIYF	TGTGCCAGCAGTCGCTCCGGGACAGAGTACACCATATATTTT	TRBV6-5	TRBD1	TRBJ1-3	NA
CASSTLHRGPSSEAFF	TGTGCCAGTAGTACATTACATAGGGGCCCGAGCTCTGAAGCTTTCTTT	TRBV19	NA	TRBJ1-1	NA
CASSQDRRLLFF	TGTGCCAGCAGCCAAGATAGACGACTACTGTTCTTC	TRBV4-2	NA	TRBJ2-1	NA
CASSSARDYYEQYF	TGTGCCAGCAGTTCCGCCAGGGACTACTACGAGCAGTACTTC	TRBV27	TRBD2	TRBJ2-7	medium-sized
CASSHSLGRGRYEQYF	TGTGCCAGCAGCCACTCCCTGGGCAGGGGGCGCTACGAGCAGTACTTC	TRBV6-2/TRBV6-3	TRBD1	TRBJ2-7	NA
CASSQGVSGIQETQYF	TGTGCCAGCAGCCAAGGGGTTAGCGGGATACAAGAGACCCAGTACTTC	TRBV4-2	TRBD2	TRBJ2-5	NA
CAISAKGGVLTDTQYF	TGTGCCATCAGTGCTAAGGGCGGGGTCCTCACAGATACGCAGTATTTT	TRBV10-3	NA	TRBJ2-3	NA
CASSAGQGAEEQYF	TGTGCCAGCAGCGCGGGACAGGGGGCCGAAGAGCAGTACTTC	TRBV5-4	TRBD1	TRBJ2-7	NA
CASSLRDSFYEQYF	TGTGCCAGCAGCTTGAGGGACTCCTTCTACGAGCAGTACTTC	TRBV5-4	NA	TRBJ2-7	NA
CASSQGYGTGGYEQYF	TGCGCCAGCAGCCAAGGTTACGGGACAGGGGGCTACGAGCAGTACTTC	TRBV4-3	TRBD1	TRBJ2-7	few
CASSPGQGARGTGELFF	TGTGCCAGCAGCCCGGGACAGGGGGCGCGGGGCACCGGGGAGCTGTTTTTT	TRBV5-4	TRBD1	TRBJ2-2	many
CASSQADHRDSNQPQHF	TGTGCCAGCAGCCAAGCAGACCACAGGGATAGCAATCAGCCCCAGCATTTT	TRBV4-2	NA	TRBJ1-5	NA
CASSLGRRPRNSPLHF	TGTGCCAGCAGCCTTGGCAGGCGCCCTCGGAATTCACCCCTCCACTTT	TRBV28	NA	TRBJ1-6	NA
CASSSHTGVFCAGNTIYF	TGTGCCAGCAGCTCCCACACAGGGGTCTTTTGTGCTGGAAACACCATATATTTT	TRBV21-1	NA	TRBJ1-3	NA
CASSFEDRENNEQFF	TGTGCCAGCAGTTTTGAGGACAGGGAGAACAATGAGCAGTTCTTC	TRBV27	TRBD1	TRBJ2-1	NA
CASSDSRGRNTEAFF	TGTGCCAGCAGCGATAGCAGGGGGCGGAACACTGAAGCTTTCTTT	TRBV7-6	TRBD1	TRBJ1-1	NA